This TCR beta chain was recovered during a study of T cells in narcolepsy. Study-level information: Healthy controls were enrolled alongside patients with narcolepsy type 1 or type 2.

Repertoires were generated with immunoSEQ multiplex PCR, while TCRdb's copy carries only in-frame clones and drops some. The sample has fewer than 40,000 clones; around 79% are singletons. Study results and limitations: Some memory CD4+ repertoires had no autoreactive clone sequences.

A remark on this clone: What it recognizes is unknown.

Trimming cost V 0 bases and J 0 bases, with 10 bases left between them. Germline CDR1 and CDR2: SGDLS and YYNGEE. This CDR3 has 16 amino acids. The chain uses TRBV9 and TRBJ1-3; D is unclear. Sequences were obtained from CD45RA- memory CD4+ T cells from PBMCs. The source of this sequence is a human donor with narcolepsy. In nucleotides, the CDR3 is TGTGCCAGCAGCGTAGGTTCGGTTATCTCTGGAAACACCATATATTTT. This gives the protein CASSVGSVISGNTIYF.